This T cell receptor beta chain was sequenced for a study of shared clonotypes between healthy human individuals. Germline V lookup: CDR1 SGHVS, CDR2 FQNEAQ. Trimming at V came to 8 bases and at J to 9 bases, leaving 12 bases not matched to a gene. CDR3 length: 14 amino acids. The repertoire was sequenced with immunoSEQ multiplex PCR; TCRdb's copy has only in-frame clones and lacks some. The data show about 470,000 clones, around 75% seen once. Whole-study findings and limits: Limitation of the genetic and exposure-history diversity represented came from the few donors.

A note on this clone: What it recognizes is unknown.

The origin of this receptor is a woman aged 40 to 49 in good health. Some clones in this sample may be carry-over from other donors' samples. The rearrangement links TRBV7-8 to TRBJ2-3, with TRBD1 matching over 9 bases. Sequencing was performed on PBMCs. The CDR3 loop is CASRQGQGSQTQYF. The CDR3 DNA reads TGTGCCAGCCGACAGGGACAGGGCAGTCAGACGCAGTATTTT.